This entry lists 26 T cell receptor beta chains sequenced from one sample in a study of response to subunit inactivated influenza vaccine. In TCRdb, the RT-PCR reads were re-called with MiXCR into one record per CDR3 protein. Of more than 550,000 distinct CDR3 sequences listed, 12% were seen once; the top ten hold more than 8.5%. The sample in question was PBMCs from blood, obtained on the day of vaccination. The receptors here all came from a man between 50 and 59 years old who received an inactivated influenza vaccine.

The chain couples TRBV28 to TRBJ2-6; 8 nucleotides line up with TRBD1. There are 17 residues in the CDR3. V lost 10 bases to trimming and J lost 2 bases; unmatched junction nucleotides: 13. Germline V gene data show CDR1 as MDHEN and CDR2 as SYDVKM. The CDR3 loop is CATHRQGWSTGANVLTF. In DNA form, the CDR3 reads TGTGCCACCCATAGACAGGGGTGGAGTACTGGGGCCAACGTCCTGACTTTC. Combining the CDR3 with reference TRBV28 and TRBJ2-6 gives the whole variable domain DVKVTQSSRYLVKRTGEKVFLECVQDMDHENMFWYRQDPGLGLRLIYFSYDVKMKEKGDIPEGYSVSREKKERFSLILESASTNQTSMYLCATHRQGWSTGANVLTFGAGSRLTVL.

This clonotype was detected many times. CDR3 bases: TGTGCCAGCAGTCCGACTAGCGGTAGCACAGATACGCAGTATTTT. The encoded protein is CASSPTSGSTDTQYF. The chain carries TRBV12-3 or TRBV12-4 and TRBJ2-3; 9 bases are shared with TRBD2. V trimming: 5 bases; J trimming: 0 bases; junction bases outside the gene matches: 3. The CDR3 runs to 15 residues.

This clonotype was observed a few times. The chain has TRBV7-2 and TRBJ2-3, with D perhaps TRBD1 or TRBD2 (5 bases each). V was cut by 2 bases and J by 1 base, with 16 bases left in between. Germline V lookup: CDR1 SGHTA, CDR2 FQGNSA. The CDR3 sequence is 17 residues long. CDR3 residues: CASSLRGGSDGTDTQYF. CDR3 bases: TGTGCCAGCAGCTTAAGGGGTGGGAGCGATGGCACAGATACGCAGTATTTT.

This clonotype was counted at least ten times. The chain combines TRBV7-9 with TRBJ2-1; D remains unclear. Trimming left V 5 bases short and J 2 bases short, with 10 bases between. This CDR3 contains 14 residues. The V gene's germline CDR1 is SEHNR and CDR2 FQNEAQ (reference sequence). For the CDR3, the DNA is TGTGCCAGCAGCCCGGGTGTAACCTACAATGAGCAGTTCTTC. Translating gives CASSPGVTYNEQFF. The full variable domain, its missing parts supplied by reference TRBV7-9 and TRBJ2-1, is DTGVSQNPRHKITKRGQNVTFRCDPISEHNRLYWYRQTLGQGPEFLTYFQNEAQLEKSRLLSDRFSAERPKGSFSTLEIQRTEQGDSAMYLCASSPGVTYNEQFFGPGTRLTVL.

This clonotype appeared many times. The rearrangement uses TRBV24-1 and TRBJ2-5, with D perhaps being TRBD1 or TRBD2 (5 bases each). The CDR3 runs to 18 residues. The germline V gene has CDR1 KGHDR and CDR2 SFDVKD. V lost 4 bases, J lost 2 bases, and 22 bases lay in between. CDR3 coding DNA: TGTGCCACCAGTGACTCGGAGGACACTCACCATATTCAAGAGACCCAGTACTTC. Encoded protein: CATSDSEDTHHIQETQYF.

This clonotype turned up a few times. The CDR3 bases are TGTGCCAGCAGCGCTCCGGGGGACCCCTACAATGAGCAGTTCTTC. As protein: CASSAPGDPYNEQFF. V is TRBV7-9 and J is TRBJ2-1, with a weak D call TRBD2 (6 bases). Trimming removed 5 bases from V and 2 bases from J, with 13 bases in between. Germline V lookup: CDR1 SEHNR, CDR2 FQNEAQ (reference sequence). This CDR3 spans 15 amino acids.

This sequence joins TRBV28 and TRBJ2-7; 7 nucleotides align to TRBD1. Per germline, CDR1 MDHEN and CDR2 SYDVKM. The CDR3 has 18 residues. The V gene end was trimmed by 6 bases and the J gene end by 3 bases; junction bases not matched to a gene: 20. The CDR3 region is CASSLNLGWTGEYYEQYF. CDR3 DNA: TGTGCCAGCAGCCTAAATCTAGGATGGACAGGAGAGTACTACGAGCAGTACTTC.

DNA for the CDR3: TGTGCCAGCAGTTTCGGACAGGGGGAAACTAATGAAAAACTGTTTTTT. Translated: CASSFGQGETNEKLFF. The gene calls are TRBV28 and TRBJ1-4; 10 bases map to TRBD1. The CDR3 totals 16 residues. Germline assignment: CDR1 MDHEN and CDR2 SYDVKM. V shed 3 bases, J shed 1 base, and the junction held 2 bases outside the gene matches.

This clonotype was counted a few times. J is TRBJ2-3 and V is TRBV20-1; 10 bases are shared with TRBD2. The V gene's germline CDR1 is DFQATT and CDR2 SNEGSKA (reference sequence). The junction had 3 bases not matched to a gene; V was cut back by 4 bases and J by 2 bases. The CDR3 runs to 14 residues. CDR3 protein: CSAKRGGLTDTQYF. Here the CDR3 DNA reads TGCAGTGCTAAGCGGGGGGGCCTCACAGATACGCAGTATTTT.

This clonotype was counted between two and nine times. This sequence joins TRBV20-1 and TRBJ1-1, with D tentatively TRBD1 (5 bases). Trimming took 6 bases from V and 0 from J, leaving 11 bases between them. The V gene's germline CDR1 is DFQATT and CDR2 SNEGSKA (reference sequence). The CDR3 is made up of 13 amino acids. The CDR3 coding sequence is TGCAGTGCCCTCGACAGATTGAACACTGAAGCTTTCTTT. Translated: CSALDRLNTEAFF.

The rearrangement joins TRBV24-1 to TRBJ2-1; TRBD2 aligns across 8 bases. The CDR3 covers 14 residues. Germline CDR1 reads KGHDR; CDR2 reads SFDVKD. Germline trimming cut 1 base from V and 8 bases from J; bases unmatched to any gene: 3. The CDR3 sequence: CATSDFSGEHEQFF. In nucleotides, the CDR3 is TGTGCCACCAGTGATTTTAGCGGGGAGCATGAGCAGTTCTTC.

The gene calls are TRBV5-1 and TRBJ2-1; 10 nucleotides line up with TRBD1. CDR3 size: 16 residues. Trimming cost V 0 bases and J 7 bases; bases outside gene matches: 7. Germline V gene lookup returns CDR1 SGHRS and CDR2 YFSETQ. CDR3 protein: CASSLGQGARGNEQFF. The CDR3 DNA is TGCGCCAGCAGCTTGGGACAGGGGGCAAGGGGTAATGAGCAGTTCTTC.

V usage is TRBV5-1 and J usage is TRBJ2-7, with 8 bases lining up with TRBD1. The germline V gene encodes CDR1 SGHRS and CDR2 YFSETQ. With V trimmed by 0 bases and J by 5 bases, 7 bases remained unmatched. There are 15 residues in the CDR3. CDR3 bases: TGCGCCAGCAGCTTGGGGACAGGGAACTTACACGAGCAGTACTTC. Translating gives CASSLGTGNLHEQYF.

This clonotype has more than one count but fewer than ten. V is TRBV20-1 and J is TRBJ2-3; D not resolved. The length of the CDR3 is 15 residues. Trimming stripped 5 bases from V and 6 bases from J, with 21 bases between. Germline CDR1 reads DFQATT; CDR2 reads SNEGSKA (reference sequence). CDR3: CSAPRTPTGVDTQYF. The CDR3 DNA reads TGCAGTGCTCCGCGGACCCCCACCGGAGTGGATACGCAGTATTTT.

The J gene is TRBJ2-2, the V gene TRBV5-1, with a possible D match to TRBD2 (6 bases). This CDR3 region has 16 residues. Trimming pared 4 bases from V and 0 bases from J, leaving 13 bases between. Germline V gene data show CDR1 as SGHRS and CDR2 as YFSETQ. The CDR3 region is CASSPYGGSNTGELFF. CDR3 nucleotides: TGCGCCAGCAGCCCCTACGGAGGGTCGAACACCGGGGAGCTGTTTTTT.

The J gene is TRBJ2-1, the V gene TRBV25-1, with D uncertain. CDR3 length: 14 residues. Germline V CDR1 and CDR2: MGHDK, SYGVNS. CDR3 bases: TGTGCTATCAGCGTAGACCCTCTCTACAATGAGCAGTTCTTC. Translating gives CAISVDPLYNEQFF.

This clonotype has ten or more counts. In DNA, the CDR3 is TGCAGCGTAGCCCCGGGACTAGCGGGAGTTAATGAGCAGTTCTTC. It specifies CSVAPGLAGVNEQFF. The chain recombines TRBV29-1 with TRBJ2-1; TRBD2 matches at 14 bases. This CDR3 has 15 residues. Trimming cost V 6 bases and J 7 bases; bases outside gene matches: 8. CDR1 and CDR2 from the germline V gene are SQVTM and ANQGSEA.

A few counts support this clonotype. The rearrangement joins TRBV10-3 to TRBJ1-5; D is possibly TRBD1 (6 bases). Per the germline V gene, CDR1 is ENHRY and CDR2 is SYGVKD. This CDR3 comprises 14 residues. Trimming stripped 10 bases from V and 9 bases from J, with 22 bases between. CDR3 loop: CATLPAGALSPQHF. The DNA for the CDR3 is TGTGCCACCCTACCCGCGGGGGCCCTGTCGCCCCAGCATTTT.

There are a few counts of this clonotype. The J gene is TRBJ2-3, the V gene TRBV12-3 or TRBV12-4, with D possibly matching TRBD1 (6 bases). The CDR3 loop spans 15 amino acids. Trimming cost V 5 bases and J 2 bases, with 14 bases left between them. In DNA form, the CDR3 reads TGTGCCAGCAGTCCCCCAGGGGCACACACAGATACGCAGTATTTT. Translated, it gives CASSPPGAHTDTQYF.

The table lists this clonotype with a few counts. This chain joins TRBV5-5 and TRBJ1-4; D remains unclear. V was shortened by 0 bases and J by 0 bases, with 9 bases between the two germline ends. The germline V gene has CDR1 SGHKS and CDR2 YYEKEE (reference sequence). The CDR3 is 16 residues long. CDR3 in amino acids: CASSLVRGTTNEKLFF. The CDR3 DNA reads TGTGCCAGCAGCTTGGTCCGCGGGACAACTAATGAAAAACTGTTTTTT.

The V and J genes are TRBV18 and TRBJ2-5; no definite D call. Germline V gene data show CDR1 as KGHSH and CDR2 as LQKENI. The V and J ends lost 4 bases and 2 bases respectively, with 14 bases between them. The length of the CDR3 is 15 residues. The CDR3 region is CASSQPRSYQETQYF. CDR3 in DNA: TGTGCCAGCTCACAGCCTCGATCCTATCAAGAGACCCAGTACTTC.

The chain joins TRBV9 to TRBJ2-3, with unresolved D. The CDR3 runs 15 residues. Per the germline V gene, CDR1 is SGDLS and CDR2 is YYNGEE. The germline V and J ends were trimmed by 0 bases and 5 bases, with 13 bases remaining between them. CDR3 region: CASSVGPAREDTQYF. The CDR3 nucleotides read TGTGCCAGCAGCGTAGGCCCAGCGCGCGAAGATACGCAGTATTTT.

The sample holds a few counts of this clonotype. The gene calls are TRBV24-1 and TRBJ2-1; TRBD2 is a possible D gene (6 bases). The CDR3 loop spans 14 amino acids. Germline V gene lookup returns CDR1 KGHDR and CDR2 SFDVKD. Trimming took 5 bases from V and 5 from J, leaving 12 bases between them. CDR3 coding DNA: TGTGCCACCAGTGGCATGGGACTCCACAATGAGCAGTTCTTC. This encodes CATSGMGLHNEQFF.

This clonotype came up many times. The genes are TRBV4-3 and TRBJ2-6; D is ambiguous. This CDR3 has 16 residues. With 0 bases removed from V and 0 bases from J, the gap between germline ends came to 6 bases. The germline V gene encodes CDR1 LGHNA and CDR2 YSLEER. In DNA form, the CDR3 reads TGCGCCAGCAGCCAAGATAGGAACTCTGGGGCCAACGTCCTGACTTTC. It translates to CASSQDRNSGANVLTF.

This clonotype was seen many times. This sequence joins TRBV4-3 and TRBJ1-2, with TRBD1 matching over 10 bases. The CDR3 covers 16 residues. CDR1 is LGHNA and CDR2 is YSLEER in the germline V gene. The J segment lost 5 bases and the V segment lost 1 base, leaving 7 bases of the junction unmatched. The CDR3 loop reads CASSQGIGTGVYGYTF. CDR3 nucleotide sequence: TGCGCCAGCAGCCAAGGGATCGGGACAGGGGTTTATGGCTACACCTTC.

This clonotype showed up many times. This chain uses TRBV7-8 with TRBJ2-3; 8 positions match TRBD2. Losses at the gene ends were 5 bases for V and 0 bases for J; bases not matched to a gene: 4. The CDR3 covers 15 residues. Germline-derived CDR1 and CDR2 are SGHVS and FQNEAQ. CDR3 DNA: TGTGCCAGCAGCCCACGGGAGGGGAGCACAGATACGCAGTATTTT. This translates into CASSPREGSTDTQYF.